A selection of T cell receptor beta chains follows, all from one sample in a study of blood T cell repertoires in COVID-19. Libraries were prepared by immunoSEQ multiplex PCR; TCRdb keeps only in-frame clonotypes and omits some of them. The sample records about 130,000 clones, more than 60% being singletons. Sequenced input: peripheral blood. The receptors were sampled from a woman between 65 and 79 years old with acute or convalescent COVID-19. Each CDR3 is given with its conserved first and last residue.

V gene | CDR3 protein
TRBV11-1 | CASSILAGGAYEQYF
TRBV15 | CATSRGQGASETQYF
TRBV12-5 | CASGLAIQGMNTEAFF
TRBV5-6 | CASSFGTSGPDTQYF
TRBV29-1 | CSVDRDRGHEQFF
TRBV5-1 | CASSLGPGQGTGELFF
TRBV27 | CASSRVAGQPQHF
TRBV5-4 | CASSLGQGGPNGYTF
TRBV7-7 | CASSFTGNTEAFF
TRBV19 | CASSHSRAGGRQETQYF
TRBV9 | CASSATSGQGNTIYF
TRBV9 | CASSANQETQYF
TRBV5-6 | CASSPLGQPNWANTEAFF
TRBV29-1 | CSVSRVDEQFF
TRBV1 | CTSSQDGAGLHQYF
TRBV5-1 | CASRRAGGSTDTQYF
TRBV2 | CASRLAGWDTEAFF
TRBV5-6 | CASSPDRGTAGYTF
TRBV7-8 | CASSFRDRADQPQHF
TRBV6-5 | CASSYNGQGGREQYF
TRBV23-1 | CASTRVGNQPQHF
TRBV6-4 | CASSPLAGGTDTQYF
TRBV5-6 | CASSFGQFYEQYF
TRBV5-1 | CASSLTVNTEAFF
TRBV10-3 | CAISEPGLAGVDEQFF
TRBV4-3 | CASSPGHYSTNEKLFF
TRBV5-6 | CASSWELADLGDTQYF
TRBV11-3 | CASSSSAGQGGTDTQYF
TRBV4-3 | CASSQDGGIEAFF
TRBV9 | CASSPGTGVGNEQFF
TRBV29-1 | CSGRLAGDTQYF
TRBV6-5 | CASSIRTSGSGEQFF
TRBV7-2 | CASSLRQLATDTQYF
TRBV9 | CASSSDRDGNTIYF
TRBV9 | CARSVGGRRGSYGYTF
TRBV10-3 | CAISDRSDQPQHF
TRBV12-3/TRBV12-4 | CASSLSVQSPLHF
TRBV27 | CASSSSGFYNEQFF
TRBV9 | CASSPSSTGFSGANVLTF
TRBV19 | CASSIELPGQQYNSPLHF
TRBV10-2 | CASRRTRGETQYF
TRBV7-9 | CASSLGQTISYEQYF
TRBV5-4 | CASSPELQDTDTQYF
TRBV7-2 | CASSLMGGGETQYF
TRBV1 | CTSSSRGSYGYTF
TRBV6-5 | CASSFSSNQPQHF
TRBV2 | CASKGGNSGNTIYF
TRBV2 | CASRSLGGAQPQHF
TRBV28 | CASSLRGIEKLFF
TRBV11-2 | CASSPPAGGPYGYTF
TRBV19 | CASTASGSLGLSTDTQYF
TRBV7-2 | CASSLQTGTSPLHF
TRBV14 | CASSPGGVGSEAFF
TRBV2 | CASSEFGGEAFF
TRBV7-2 | CASSLVLAGGTQYF
TRBV5-4 | CASSRGQSTEAFF
TRBV5-1 | CASSRGQLAASGEQYF
TRBV18 | CASSPPARANTGELFF